Listed below are T cell receptor beta chains from one sample, sequenced in a study of cytomegalovirus exposure and HLA in healthy donors. Here immunoSEQ multiplex PCR was the method, and the copy in TCRdb shows in-frame clones only, minus some. Altogether some 50,000 clones are present, approximately 93% being singletons, with the ten largest covering around 5.8%. Sequenced material: PBMCs. The receptors come from a woman aged 18 to 35 in good health and CMV-seronegative. Each CDR3 is given with its conserved first and last residue. A D gene is named only where the DNA matches it firmly. Clone size is given for some rows only: seen once, a few or many times, or a class if the clone is expanded.

v_call	j_call	clone_size	d_call	cdr3_nt	cdr3_aa
TRBV15	TRBJ2-4	NA	NA	TGTGCCACCAGCAGAGATGCGGTGGCAGAGCTAGCCAAAAACATTCAGTACTTC	CATSRDAVAELAKNIQYF
TRBV9	TRBJ1-1	NA	NA	TGTGCCAGCAGCGTTTCCGTAGGGGAGAACACTGAAGCTTTCTTT	CASSVSVGENTEAFF
TRBV6-1	TRBJ1-2	once	NA	TGTGCCAGCAGTGGTACAGGTCAATCTGGCTACACCTTC	CASSGTGQSGYTF
TRBV5-6	TRBJ2-6	NA	TRBD1	TGTGCCAGCAGCCCCTGGACAGGGGGCGCGGTTGGGGCCAACGTCCTGACTTTC	CASSPWTGGAVGANVLTF
TRBV5-5	TRBJ2-5	NA	NA	TGTGCCAGCAGCCCGGATTCGACGAGGTTAGGAGAGACCCAGTACTTC	CASSPDSTRLGETQYF
TRBV14	TRBJ2-2	NA	NA	TGTGCCAGCAGCCCGGGTCGGGGGAGAATCGCCGGGGAGCTGTTTTTT	CASSPGRGRIAGELFF
TRBV10-1	TRBJ2-4	NA	NA	TGCGCCAGCAGTGATGGAGTTGCACACATTCAGTACTTC	CASSDGVAHIQYF
TRBV5-6	TRBJ2-1	NA	TRBD2	TGTGCCAGCAGACCTGGGGGGGGCAATGAGCAGTTCTTC	CASRPGGGNEQFF
TRBV14	TRBJ2-3	NA	TRBD1	TGTGCCAGCAGCCAATTTGACAGGGGGTTCTCAGATACGCAGTATTTT	CASSQFDRGFSDTQYF
TRBV7-2	TRBJ2-3	NA	NA	TGTGCCAGCAGCTTAGCGAATCCCTCGGGGGATACGCAGTATTTT	CASSLANPSGDTQYF
TRBV5-1	TRBJ1-2	NA	NA	TGCGCCAGCAGCTTACAGGGCGGGGGCTACACCTTC	CASSLQGGGYTF
TRBV21-1	TRBJ1-3	NA	NA	TGTGCCAGCAGCCGTAAGGGACAGGGAGGAAACACCATATATTTT	CASSRKGQGGNTIYF
TRBV5-6	TRBJ2-7	NA	TRBD2	TGTGCCAGCAGCTTTTCCGGTGGGGGGGAGCTAAACTTC	CASSFSGGGELNF
TRBV7-8	TRBJ2-2	NA	TRBD1	TGTGCCAGCAGATCGGGGACAGGGAGGGGCGGGGAGCTGTTTTTT	CASRSGTGRGGELFF
TRBV15	TRBJ1-5	NA	TRBD1	TGTGCCACCAGCAGAGATGGGGACAGTTTGCATAGCAATCAGCCCCAGCATTTT	CATSRDGDSLHSNQPQHF
TRBV6-4	TRBJ2-2	NA	NA	TGTGCCAGCAGTGTTTCAGGCACCGGGGAGCTGTTTTTT	CASSVSGTGELFF
TRBV27	TRBJ2-1	NA	TRBD2	TGTGCCAGCAGTCTGCGGGAGTACAATGAGCAGTTCTTC	CASSLREYNEQFF
TRBV6-4	TRBJ2-1	NA	TRBD2	TGTGCCAGCAGTGTTCGAGCGGGGGGGAACAATGAGCAGTTCTTC	CASSVRAGGNNEQFF
TRBV15	TRBJ1-5	once	TRBD1	TGTGCCACCAGCAGAGGGGGGACAGTCGGTCAGCCCCAGCATTTT	CATSRGGTVGQPQHF
TRBV5-1	TRBJ2-3	NA	NA	TGCGCCAGCAGCTTTGGTAGCCTGAGGGCAGATACGCAGTATTTT	CASSFGSLRADTQYF
TRBV13	TRBJ1-5	NA	NA	TGTGCCGTCACAAATGACGGGGTTTGGGAGCCCCAGCATTTT	CAVTNDGVWEPQHF
TRBV4-3	TRBJ2-3	NA	NA	TGCGCCAGCAGCCAAGCGCCTATATACACAGATACGCAGTATTTT	CASSQAPIYTDTQYF
TRBV4-1	TRBJ1-5	NA	NA	TGCGCCAGCAGCCAAGATGGAGGAGGGCCCCAGCATTTT	CASSQDGGGPQHF
TRBV11-2	TRBJ2-1	NA	TRBD2	TGTGCCAGCAGCCCACCGGGACTAGCGTCATTTTCTGAGCAGTTCTTC	CASSPPGLASFSEQFF
TRBV19	TRBJ1-1	NA	NA	TGTGCCAGTAGCCCCCGGGGGAGAGGGAACACTGAAGCTTTCTTT	CASSPRGRGNTEAFF
TRBV21-1	TRBJ1-2	NA	NA	TGTGCCAGCAGCGTAGAGGGCCCCTATGGCTACACCTTC	CASSVEGPYGYTF
TRBV7-9	TRBJ1-1	once	NA	TGTGCCAGCAGCTTAGCTTCTTCCGAAGCTTTCTTT	CASSLASSEAFF
TRBV9	TRBJ1-1	NA	NA	TGTGCCAGCAGCGTAGATAGGGGAAACACTGAAGCTTTCTTT	CASSVDRGNTEAFF
TRBV6-5	TRBJ1-2	NA	NA	TGTGCCAGCAGTCCCGGGGTTTGGAGGCATGGCTACACCTTC	CASSPGVWRHGYTF
TRBV2	TRBJ2-1	NA	TRBD2	TGTGCCAGCAGTGAGACTAGCGGCTTGCTGGGCTCCTACAATGAGCAGTTCTTC	CASSETSGLLGSYNEQFF
TRBV6-5	TRBJ2-3	NA	TRBD2	TGTGCCAGCCATCGGGGGGGCATTTCCACAGATACGCAGTATTTT	CASHRGGISTDTQYF
TRBV19	TRBJ2-2	NA	TRBD1	TGTGCCAGTAGTAGACAGCACAGGGGGCTTAACACCGGGGAGCTGTTTTTT	CASSRQHRGLNTGELFF
TRBV6-6	TRBJ2-5	once	NA	TGTGCCAGTTCGTTAGTGGAGAACCAAGAGACCCAGTACTTC	CASSLVENQETQYF
TRBV5-1	TRBJ2-3	NA	NA	TGCGCCAGCAGCTTGTGGACAGGAGGGGCAGATACGCAGTATTTT	CASSLWTGGADTQYF
TRBV6-6	TRBJ1-5	NA	NA	TGTGCCAGCAGGGACAGTTCCAGCAATCAGCCCCAGCATTTT	CASRDSSSNQPQHF
TRBV9	TRBJ2-1	NA	TRBD1	TGTGCCAGCAGCGTAGCTACATTGGGGACAGGGTCTTACAATGAGCAGTTCTTC	CASSVATLGTGSYNEQFF
TRBV5-6	TRBJ2-5	once	NA	TGTGCCAGCAGCTTGCGAATCTCCGGAGAGACCCAGTACTTC	CASSLRISGETQYF
TRBV2	TRBJ1-1	NA	NA	TGTGCCAGCAGCCCGAGCGGGGTCACTGAAGCTTTCTTT	CASSPSGVTEAFF
TRBV6-1	TRBJ2-1	few	NA	TGTGCCAGCAGTGAAAATATAGGGGGATATGAGCAGTTCTTC	CASSENIGGYEQFF
TRBV27	TRBJ1-2	NA	TRBD1	TGTGCCAGCAGTAGAGACAGGGTCGGTGGCTACACCTTC	CASSRDRVGGYTF
TRBV5-4	TRBJ2-3	once	TRBD2	TGTGCCAGCAGCTTGGGCGCGGGAGGGGCCGCAGATACGCAGTATTTT	CASSLGAGGAADTQYF